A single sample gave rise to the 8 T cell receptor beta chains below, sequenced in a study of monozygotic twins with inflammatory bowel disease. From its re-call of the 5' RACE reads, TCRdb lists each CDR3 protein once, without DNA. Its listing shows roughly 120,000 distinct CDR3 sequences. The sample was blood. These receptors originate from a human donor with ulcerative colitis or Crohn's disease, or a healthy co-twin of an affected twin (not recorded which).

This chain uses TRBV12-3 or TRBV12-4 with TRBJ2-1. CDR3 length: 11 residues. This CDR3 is CASGRWNEQFF.

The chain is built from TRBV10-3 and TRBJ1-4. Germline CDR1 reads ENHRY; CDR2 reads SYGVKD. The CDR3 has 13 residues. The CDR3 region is CAISDGANEKLFF.

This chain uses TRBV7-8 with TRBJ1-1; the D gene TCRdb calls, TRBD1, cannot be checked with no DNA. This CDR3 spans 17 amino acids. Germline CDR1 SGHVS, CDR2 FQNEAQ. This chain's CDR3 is CASSLGVGGTGATEAFF.

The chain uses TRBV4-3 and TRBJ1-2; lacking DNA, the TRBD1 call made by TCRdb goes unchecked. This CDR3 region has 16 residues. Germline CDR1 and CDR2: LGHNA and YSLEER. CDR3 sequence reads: CASSQDTNRANYGYTF.

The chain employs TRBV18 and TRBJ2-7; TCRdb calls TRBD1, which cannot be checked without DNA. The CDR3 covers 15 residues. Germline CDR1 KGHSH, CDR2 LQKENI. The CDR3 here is CASSPGRGTLNEQYF.

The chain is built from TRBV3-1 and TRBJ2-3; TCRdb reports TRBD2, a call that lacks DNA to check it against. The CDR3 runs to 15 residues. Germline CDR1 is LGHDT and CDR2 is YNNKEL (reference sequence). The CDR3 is CASSQGGSGGNTQYF.

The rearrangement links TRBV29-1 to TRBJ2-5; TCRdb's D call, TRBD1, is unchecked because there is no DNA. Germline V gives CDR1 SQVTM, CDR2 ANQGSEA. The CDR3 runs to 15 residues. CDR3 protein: CSVETPWLTGGVGYF.

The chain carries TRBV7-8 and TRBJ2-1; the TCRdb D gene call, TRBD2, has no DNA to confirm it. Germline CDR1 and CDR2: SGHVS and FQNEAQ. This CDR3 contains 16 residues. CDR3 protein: CASSLRVLDTMMGQFF.